Below, one T cell receptor (beta chain) is given with its context. The data were produced by immunoSEQ multiplex PCR, yet TCRdb's version contains in-frame clones alone and is incomplete. Altogether more than 90,000 clones are present, more than 60% being singletons, with the ten largest covering about 6.8%. CDR1 and CDR2 from the germline V gene are SGDLS and YYNGEE. The CDR3 has 16 residues. J was trimmed by 2 bases and V by 0 bases; bases with no gene match: 4. The source of the sample is a study of blood T cell repertoires in COVID-19. This chain links TRBV9 with TRBJ2-7, with 11 bases matching TRBD2. What was sequenced was peripheral blood. The receptor's source is a man aged 65 to 85 with acute or convalescent COVID-19. The CDR3 DNA is TGTGCCAGCAGCGTAGGCGGACTAGCGGGCACCTACGAGCAGTACTTC. Its translation: CASSVGGLAGTYEQYF.